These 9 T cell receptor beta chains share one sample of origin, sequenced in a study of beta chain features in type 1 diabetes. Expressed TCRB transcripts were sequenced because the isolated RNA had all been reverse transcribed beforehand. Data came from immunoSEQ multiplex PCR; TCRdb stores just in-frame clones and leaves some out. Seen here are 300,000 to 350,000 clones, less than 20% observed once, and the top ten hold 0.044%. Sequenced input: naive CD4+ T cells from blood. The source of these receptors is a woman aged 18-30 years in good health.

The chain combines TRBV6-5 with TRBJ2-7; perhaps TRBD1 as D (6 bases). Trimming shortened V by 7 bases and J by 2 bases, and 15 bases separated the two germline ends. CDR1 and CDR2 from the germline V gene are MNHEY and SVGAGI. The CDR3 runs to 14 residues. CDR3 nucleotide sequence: TGTGCCAGCAAACCCCCGGGACACCCCTACGAGCAGTACTTC. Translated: CASKPPGHPYEQYF.

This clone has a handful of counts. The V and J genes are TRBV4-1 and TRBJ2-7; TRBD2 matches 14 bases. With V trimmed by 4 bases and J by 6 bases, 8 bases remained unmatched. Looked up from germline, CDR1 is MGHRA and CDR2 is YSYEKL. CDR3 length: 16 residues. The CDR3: CASSPPGTSGRGEQYF. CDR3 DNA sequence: TGCGCCAGCAGCCCCCCCGGGACTAGCGGGAGAGGCGAGCAGTACTTC.

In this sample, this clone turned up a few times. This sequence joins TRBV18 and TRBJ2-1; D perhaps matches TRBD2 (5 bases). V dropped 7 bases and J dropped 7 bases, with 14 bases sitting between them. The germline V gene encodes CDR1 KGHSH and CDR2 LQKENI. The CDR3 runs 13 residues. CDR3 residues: CASLEGIGNEQFF. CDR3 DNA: TGTGCCAGCTTAGAGGGAATCGGGAATGAGCAGTTCTTC.

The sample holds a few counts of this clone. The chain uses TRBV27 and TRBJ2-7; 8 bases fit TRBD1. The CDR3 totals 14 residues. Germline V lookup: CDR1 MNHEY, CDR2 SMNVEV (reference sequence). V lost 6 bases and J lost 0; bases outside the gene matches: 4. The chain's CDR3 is CASRTGVSSYEQYF. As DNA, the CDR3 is TGTGCCAGCAGGACAGGGGTCAGCTCCTACGAGCAGTACTTC.

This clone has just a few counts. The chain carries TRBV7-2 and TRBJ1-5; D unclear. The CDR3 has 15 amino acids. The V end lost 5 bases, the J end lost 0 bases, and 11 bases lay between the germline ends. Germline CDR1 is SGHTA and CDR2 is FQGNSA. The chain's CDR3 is CASSPGGHSNQPQHF. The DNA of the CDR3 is TGTGCCAGCAGCCCGGGTGGCCATAGCAATCAGCCCCAGCATTTT.

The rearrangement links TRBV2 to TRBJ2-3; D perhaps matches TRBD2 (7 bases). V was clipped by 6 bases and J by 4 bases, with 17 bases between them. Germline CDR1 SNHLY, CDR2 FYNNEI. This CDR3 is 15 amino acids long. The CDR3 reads CASRQLASGADTQYF. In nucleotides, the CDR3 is TGTGCCAGCAGGCAACTAGCGTCAGGGGCAGATACGCAGTATTTT.

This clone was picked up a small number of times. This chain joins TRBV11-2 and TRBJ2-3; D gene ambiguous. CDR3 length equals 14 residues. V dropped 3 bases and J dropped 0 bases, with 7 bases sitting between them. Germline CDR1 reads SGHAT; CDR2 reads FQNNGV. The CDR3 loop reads CASSFRQSTDTQYF. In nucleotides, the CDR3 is TGTGCCAGCAGCTTCAGGCAGAGCACAGATACGCAGTATTTT.

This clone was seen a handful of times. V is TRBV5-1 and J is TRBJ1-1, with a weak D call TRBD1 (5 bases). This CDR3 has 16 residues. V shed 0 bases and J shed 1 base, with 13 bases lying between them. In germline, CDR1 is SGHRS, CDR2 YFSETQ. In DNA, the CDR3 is TGCGCCAGCAGCTTGGGGGTAGGGGTCACGAACACTGAAGCTTTCTTT. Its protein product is CASSLGVGVTNTEAFF.

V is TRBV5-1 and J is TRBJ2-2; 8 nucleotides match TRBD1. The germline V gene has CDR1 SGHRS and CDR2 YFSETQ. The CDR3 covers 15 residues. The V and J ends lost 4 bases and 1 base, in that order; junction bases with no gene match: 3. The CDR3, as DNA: TGCGCCAGCAGCGGCGGGACAGGGAACACCGGGGAGCTGTTTTTT. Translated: CASSGGTGNTGELFF.